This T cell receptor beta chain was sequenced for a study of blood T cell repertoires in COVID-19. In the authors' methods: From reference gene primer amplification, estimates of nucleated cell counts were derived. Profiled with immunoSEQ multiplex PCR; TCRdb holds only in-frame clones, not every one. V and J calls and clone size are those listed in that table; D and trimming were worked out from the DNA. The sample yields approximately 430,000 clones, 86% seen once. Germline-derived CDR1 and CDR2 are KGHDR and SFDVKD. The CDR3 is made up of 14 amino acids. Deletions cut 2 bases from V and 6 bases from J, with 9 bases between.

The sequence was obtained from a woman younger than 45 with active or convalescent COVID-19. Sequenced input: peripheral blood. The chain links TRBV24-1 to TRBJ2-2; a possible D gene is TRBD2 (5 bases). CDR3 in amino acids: CATSDSWESGELFF. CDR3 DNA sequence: TGTGCCACCAGTGATTCATGGGAGTCCGGGGAGCTGTTTTTT.